This is a list of T cell receptor beta chains from one sample in a study of regulatory T cells in long-lasting Graves disease. Each CDR3 protein is one row after TCRdb ran MiXCR on the multiplex PCR reads. The sample consists of 350,000 to 500,000 distinct CDR3 sequences, approximately 22% of them appearing once. This sample comprised peripheral blood mononuclear cells (PBMCs), obtained when the disease was refractory, from a patient treated with antithyroid drugs. The receptors were gathered from a female donor with Graves disease. The CDR3 runs from the conserved cysteine through the conserved F or W. Each record gives: J gene, D gene, clone size, V gene, CDR3 protein, CDR3 DNA. D genes are given only for firm matches. Expanded clones get a size class; other rows say once, few or many, or leave the size out.

j_gene: TRBJ2-7; d_gene: TRBD1; abundance: many; v_gene: TRBV28; CDR3aa: CASSMTGGPYEQYF; CDR3nt: TGTGCCAGCAGTATGACAGGGGGCCCTTACGAGCAGTACTTC
j_gene: TRBJ2-7; d_gene: TRBD2; abundance: few; v_gene: TRBV20-1; CDR3aa: CSARPSGTSDYEQYF; CDR3nt: TGCAGTGCTAGACCCTCCGGGACTAGCGACTACGAGCAGTACTTC
j_gene: TRBJ2-7; d_gene: -; abundance: few; v_gene: TRBV6-1; CDR3aa: CASLHPEGSSYEQYF; CDR3nt: TGTGCCAGCCTACACCCGGAGGGGAGCTCCTACGAGCAGTACTTC
j_gene: TRBJ1-5; d_gene: -; abundance: many; v_gene: TRBV7-2; CDR3aa: CASSLAWGTTQPQHF; CDR3nt: TGTGCCAGCAGCTTAGCGTGGGGGACCACGCAGCCCCAGCATTTT
j_gene: TRBJ2-7; d_gene: -; abundance: many; v_gene: TRBV7-9; CDR3aa: CASSLGSWSSYEQYF; CDR3nt: TGTGCCAGCAGCTTAGGGTCGTGGAGCTCCTACGAGCAGTACTTC
j_gene: TRBJ2-7; d_gene: TRBD1; abundance: many; v_gene: TRBV3-1; CDR3aa: CASSQGTGGYEQYF; CDR3nt: TGTGCCAGCAGCCAGGGGACAGGAGGTTACGAGCAGTACTTC
j_gene: TRBJ2-5; d_gene: TRBD2; abundance: many; v_gene: TRBV20-1; CDR3aa: CSAYGTSGRALETQYF; CDR3nt: TGCAGTGCTTATGGGACTAGCGGGAGGGCCTTGGAGACCCAGTACTTC
j_gene: TRBJ1-3; d_gene: TRBD1; abundance: -; v_gene: TRBV3-1; CDR3aa: CASSPGQGVGNTIYF; CDR3nt: TGTGCCAGCAGCCCCGGACAGGGGGTCGGAAACACCATATATTTT
j_gene: TRBJ2-2; d_gene: -; abundance: many; v_gene: TRBV5-1; CDR3aa: CASSLDPPGELFF; CDR3nt: TGCGCCAGCAGCCTCGACCCACCCGGGGAGCTGTTTTTT
j_gene: TRBJ2-5; d_gene: TRBD2; abundance: many; v_gene: TRBV27; CDR3aa: CASSLNWEGTQYF; CDR3nt: TGTGCCAGCAGTTTAAACTGGGAGGGGACCCAGTACTTC
j_gene: TRBJ2-7; d_gene: -; abundance: many; v_gene: TRBV12-3/TRBV12-4; CDR3aa: CASSFAQNSYEQYF; CDR3nt: TGTGCCAGCAGTTTCGCACAGAACTCCTACGAGCAGTACTTC
j_gene: TRBJ2-7; d_gene: TRBD1; abundance: -; v_gene: TRBV27; CDR3aa: CASSLSSDRASSYEQYF; CDR3nt: TGTGCCAGCAGTTTATCTTCGGACAGGGCGAGCTCCTACGAGCAGTACTTC
j_gene: TRBJ1-2; d_gene: TRBD1; abundance: many; v_gene: TRBV2; CDR3aa: CASSEGDSFYGYTF; CDR3nt: TGTGCCAGCAGTGAAGGGGACAGCTTCTATGGCTACACCTTC
j_gene: TRBJ1-2; d_gene: -; abundance: many; v_gene: TRBV28; CDR3aa: CASSVLGGREGEKDTF; CDR3nt: TGTGCCAGCAGTGTACTCGGGGGCAGGGAAGGTGAAAAAGACACCTTC
j_gene: TRBJ2-2; d_gene: -; abundance: -; v_gene: TRBV24-1; CDR3aa: CATSPSFWGKNTGELFF; CDR3nt: TGTGCCACCAGTCCCTCTTTTTGGGGGAAGAACACCGGGGAGCTGTTTTTT
j_gene: TRBJ1-1; d_gene: -; abundance: few; v_gene: TRBV6-2/TRBV6-3; CDR3aa: CASSYGGSLSEAFF; CDR3nt: TGTGCCAGCAGTTACGGGGGGTCTCTGAGTGAAGCTTTCTTT
j_gene: TRBJ1-5; d_gene: -; abundance: many; v_gene: TRBV6-1; CDR3aa: CASSEDKQPQHF; CDR3nt: TGTGCCAGCAGTGAAGACAAACAGCCCCAGCATTTT
j_gene: TRBJ2-5; d_gene: -; abundance: -; v_gene: TRBV15; CDR3aa: CATSRGGGLAEETQYF; CDR3nt: TGTGCCACCAGCAGAGGTGGGGGGCTAGCAGAAGAGACCCAGTACTTC
j_gene: TRBJ2-4; d_gene: -; abundance: -; v_gene: TRBV29-1; CDR3aa: CSVGGAKNIQYF; CDR3nt: TGCAGCGTTGGGGGAGCCAAAAACATTCAGTACTTC
j_gene: TRBJ2-7; d_gene: -; abundance: -; v_gene: TRBV9; CDR3aa: CASSVGVWDEQYF; CDR3nt: TGTGCCAGCAGCGTAGGAGTGTGGGACGAGCAGTACTTC